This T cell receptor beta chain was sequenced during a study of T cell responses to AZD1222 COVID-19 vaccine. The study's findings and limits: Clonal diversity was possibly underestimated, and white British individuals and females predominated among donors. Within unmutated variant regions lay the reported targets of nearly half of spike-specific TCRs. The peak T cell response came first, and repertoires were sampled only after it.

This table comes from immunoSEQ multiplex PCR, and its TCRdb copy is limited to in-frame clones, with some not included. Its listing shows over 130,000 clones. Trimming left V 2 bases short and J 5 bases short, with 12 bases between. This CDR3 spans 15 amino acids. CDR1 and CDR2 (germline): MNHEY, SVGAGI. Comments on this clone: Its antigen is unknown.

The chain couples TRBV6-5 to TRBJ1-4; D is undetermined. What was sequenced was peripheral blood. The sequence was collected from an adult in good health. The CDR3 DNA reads TGTGCCAGCAGTTACGGCAACAGAGGGAATGAAAAACTGTTTTTT. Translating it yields CASSYGNRGNEKLFF.